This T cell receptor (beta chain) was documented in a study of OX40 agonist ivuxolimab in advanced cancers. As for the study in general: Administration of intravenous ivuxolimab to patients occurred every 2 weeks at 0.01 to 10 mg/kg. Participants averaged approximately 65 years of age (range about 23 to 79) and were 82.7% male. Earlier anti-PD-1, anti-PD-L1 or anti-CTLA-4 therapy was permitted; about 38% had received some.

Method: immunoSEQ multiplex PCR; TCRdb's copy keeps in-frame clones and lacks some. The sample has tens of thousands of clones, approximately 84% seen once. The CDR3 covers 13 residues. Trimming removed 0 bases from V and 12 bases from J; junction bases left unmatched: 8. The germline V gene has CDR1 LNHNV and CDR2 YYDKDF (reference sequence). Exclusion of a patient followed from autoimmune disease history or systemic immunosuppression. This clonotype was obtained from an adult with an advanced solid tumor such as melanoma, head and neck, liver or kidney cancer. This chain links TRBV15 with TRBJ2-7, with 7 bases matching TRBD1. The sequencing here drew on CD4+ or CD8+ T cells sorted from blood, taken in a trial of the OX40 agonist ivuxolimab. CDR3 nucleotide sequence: TGTGCCACCAGCAGAGATTTGAATCGGGACAGGTACTTC. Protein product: CATSRDLNRDRYF.